Listed here are 30 T cell receptor beta chains from one sample, sequenced in a study of technical replicates of blood from several donors. Assay used: immunoSEQ multiplex PCR; TCRdb lists only in-frame clones, some missing. In the table there are more than 65,000 clones, 90% to 95% of which are singletons. The sequencing input was T cells isolated from PBMCs. These receptors all stem from a human donor in good health.

The genes are TRBV4-3 and TRBJ1-3; no clear D. V lost 2 bases to trimming and J lost 0 bases, with 8 bases between them. Germline-derived CDR1 and CDR2 are LGHNA and YSLEER. This CDR3 is built from 15 residues. CDR3 region: CASSQLSHSGNTIYF. Here the CDR3 DNA reads TGCGCCAGCAGCCAACTCAGTCACTCTGGAAACACCATATATTTT.

The chain is built from TRBV5-6 and TRBJ1-1; D unclear. Germline CDR1 reads SGHDT; CDR2 reads YYEEEE. The CDR3 runs to 13 residues. Trimming removed 4 bases from V and 9 bases from J, with 16 bases in between. CDR3 sequence: CASSPKDRLQAFF. The CDR3 DNA is TGTGCCAGCAGCCCCAAGGATAGACTGCAAGCTTTCTTT.

The V gene is TRBV4-1, the J gene TRBJ1-4, with 7 bases lining up with TRBD1. The CDR3 is 13 residues long. In germline, CDR1 is MGHRA, CDR2 YSYEKL. The V gene end was trimmed by 4 bases and the J gene end by 8 bases; junction bases not matched to a gene: 4. Here the CDR3 reads CASSLTGREKLFF. CDR3 nucleotides: TGCGCCAGCAGCCTGACAGGGAGAGAAAAACTGTTTTTT.

The V gene is TRBV30, the J gene TRBJ1-1, with 7 positions matching TRBD1. Germline V gene lookup returns CDR1 GTSNPN and CDR2 SVGIG (reference sequence). CDR3 length: 11 amino acids. Unmatched junction bases numbered 6, after V lost 7 bases and J lost 7 bases. The CDR3 bases are TGTGCCTTGACAGGGAGTTTTGAAGCTTTCTTT. Protein: CALTGSFEAFF.

This sequence joins TRBV7-9 and TRBJ1-5, with 7 bases identical to TRBD1. V was pared by 6 bases and J by 1 base, with 3 bases of the junction left unmatched. The CDR3 is 14 amino acids. Germline V gene sequence: CDR1 SEHNR, CDR2 FQNEAQ (reference sequence). The CDR3 protein is CASSRQGSNQPQHF. In DNA form, the CDR3 reads TGTGCCAGCAGTCGACAGGGCAGCAATCAGCCCCAGCATTTT. Using reference TRBV7-9 and TRBJ1-5 for the parts outside the CDR3, the full variable domain is DTGVSQNPRHKITKRGQNVTFRCDPISEHNRLYWYRQTLGQGPEFLTYFQNEAQLEKSRLLSDRFSAERPKGSFSTLEIQRTEQGDSAMYLCASSRQGSNQPQHFGDGTRLSIL.

The V and J genes are TRBV11-3 and TRBJ2-3; 11 bases map to TRBD2. The V segment lost 4 bases and the J segment 0 bases; nucleotides outside the gene matches: 0. The CDR3 is 15 amino acids. Germline lookup yields CDR1 SGHNT and CDR2 YENEEA. CDR3 sequence reads: CASSSSGRSTDTQYF. CDR3 DNA: TGTGCCAGCAGCTCTAGCGGGAGGAGCACAGATACGCAGTATTTT.

V is TRBV27 and J is TRBJ2-5; 16 positions agree with TRBD2. The ends lost 3 bases at V and 7 bases at J; junction bases unmatched: 8. Germline values: CDR1 MNHEY, CDR2 SMNVEV (reference sequence). The CDR3 has 17 amino acids. The CDR3 protein is CASSFLGTSGRVVTQYF. In DNA, the CDR3 is TGTGCCAGCAGTTTTCTCGGGACTAGCGGGAGGGTCGTGACCCAGTACTTC.

The rearrangement uses TRBV27 and TRBJ1-2; 12 bases are a match to TRBD1. Unmatched junction bases numbered 7, after V lost 7 bases and J lost 7 bases. There are 14 residues in the CDR3. Germline CDR1 reads MNHEY; CDR2 reads SMNVEV (reference sequence). For the CDR3, the DNA is TGTGCCAGCACCCCGGGACAGGGGGCCGGTGGCTACACCTTC. Amino acid sequence: CASTPGQGAGGYTF.

This rearrangement joins TRBV7-2 to TRBJ2-2, with 8 bases that match TRBD2. Losses at the gene ends were 5 bases for V and 6 bases for J; bases not matched to a gene: 8. The CDR3 has 15 amino acids. Germline-derived CDR1 and CDR2 are SGHTA and FQGNSA. CDR3 protein: CASSLLSGAAGELFF. The CDR3 nucleotides read TGTGCCAGCAGCCTCCTTAGCGGGGCGGCCGGGGAGCTGTTTTTT.

The chain uses TRBV28 and TRBJ2-5; 16 positions match TRBD2. The CDR3 runs to 16 residues. Germline CDR1 is MDHEN and CDR2 is SYDVKM. Trimming took 5 bases from V and 5 from J; bases not matched to a gene: 5. The CDR3 loop reads CASSGTSGRAWETQYF. CDR3 bases: TGTGCCAGCAGTGGGACTAGCGGGAGGGCCTGGGAGACCCAGTACTTC.

This CDR3 reads CASSERRDTQYF. The CDR3, as DNA: TGTGCCAGCAGTGAGAGGCGGGATACGCAGTATTTT. J is TRBJ2-3 and V is TRBV6-6; no reliable D call. Germline V gene lookup returns CDR1 MNHNY and CDR2 SVGAGI (reference sequence). The CDR3 spans 12 residues. V dropped 5 bases and J dropped 6 bases, with 9 bases sitting between them.

The chain employs TRBV10-1 and TRBJ2-5; 11 nucleotides agree with TRBD2. Germline CDR1 and CDR2: WNHNN and SYGVQD (reference sequence). The CDR3 totals 16 residues. V was pared by 5 bases and J by 1 base, with 6 bases of the junction left unmatched. The CDR3 DNA is TGCGCCAGCAGTCCAAGACTAGCGGGGTTCCAAGAGACCCAGTACTTC. The encoded protein is CASSPRLAGFQETQYF.

The chain joins TRBV2 to TRBJ1-4, with D possibly being TRBD1 (5 bases). V was trimmed by 6 bases and J by 11 bases, leaving 25 bases between them. The CDR3 consists of 16 residues. The germline V gene encodes CDR1 SNHLY and CDR2 FYNNEI. The CDR3 is CASRDLMETDPGKLFF. The CDR3 coding sequence is TGTGCCAGCAGGGATCTGATGGAGACAGATCCCGGGAAACTGTTTTTT.

The count of this clone is one. The J gene is TRBJ2-2, the V gene TRBV2; 15 bases map to TRBD2. CDR1 is SNHLY, CDR2 FYNNEI, per germline. Losses at the gene ends were 7 bases for V and 4 bases for J; bases not matched to a gene: 10. The CDR3 has 18 amino acids. The CDR3 loop reads CASISGTSGRSLTGELFF. CDR3 nucleotide sequence: TGTGCCAGCATTTCCGGGACTAGCGGGAGGAGTCTCACCGGGGAGCTGTTTTTT.

This chain uses TRBV7-2 with TRBJ2-2; no definite D call. CDR3 length: 16 amino acids. The germline V and J ends were trimmed by 2 bases and 1 base, with 11 bases remaining between them. Germline CDR1 and CDR2: SGHTA and FQGNSA. The DNA for the CDR3 is TGTGCCAGCAGCTTAAACGGCCCAGGGAACACCGGGGAGCTGTTTTTT. Residues: CASSLNGPGNTGELFF.

This clone was recorded a few times. The chain uses TRBV6-4 and TRBJ2-3, with 11 positions matching TRBD1. CDR1 and CDR2 from the germline V gene are MRHNA and SNTAGT. V trimming: 5 bases; J trimming: 4 bases; junction bases outside the gene matches: 2. CDR3 size: 14 residues. The CDR3 nucleotides are TGTGCCAGCAGTCTGGGACAGGGGGCAGATACGCAGTATTTT. Protein: CASSLGQGADTQYF.

This clone was observed a handful of times. The V gene is TRBV7-3, the J gene TRBJ1-5; D uncertain. The CDR3 runs to 12 residues. The V gene lost 8 bases and the J gene lost 1 base, with 6 bases spanning the gap. CDR1 SGHTA and CDR2 FQGTGA come from the germline V gene. This CDR3 is CASAMSNQPQHF. The DNA of the CDR3 is TGTGCCAGCGCGATGAGCAATCAGCCCCAGCATTTT.

This chain uses TRBV9 with TRBJ2-7; TRBD1 is a possible D gene (6 bases). Trimming left V 4 bases short and J 6 bases short, with 11 bases between. Germline V lookup: CDR1 SGDLS, CDR2 YYNGEE. This CDR3 region has 12 residues. The CDR3 nucleotides are TGTGCCAGCAGCTTACAGGGTTCCGAGCAGTACTTC. Translating it yields CASSLQGSEQYF.

This chain joins TRBV18 and TRBJ1-1; TRBD1 is a possible D gene (5 bases). Per the germline V gene, CDR1 is KGHSH and CDR2 is LQKENI. V lost 2 bases to trimming and J lost 7 bases, with 14 bases between them. The CDR3 sequence is 14 residues long. CDR3 in DNA: TGTGCCAGCTCACCAGGAGGGGCAGCGGGTGAAGCTTTCTTT. It is translated as CASSPGGAAGEAFF.

The rearrangement uses TRBV18 and TRBJ1-2, with TRBD1 matching 10 bases. After removal of 5 bases from V and 6 bases from J, the junction contained 9 bases not matched to a gene. The germline V gene encodes CDR1 KGHSH and CDR2 LQKENI. The CDR3 has 15 amino acids. The CDR3: CASSRDPGTGDGYTF. The CDR3, as DNA: TGTGCCAGCTCAAGAGACCCCGGGACAGGGGATGGCTACACCTTC.

The gene calls are TRBV6-4 and TRBJ2-7, with 10 bases identical to TRBD2. Trimming took 3 bases from V and 7 from J; bases not matched to a gene: 9. The CDR3 has 15 residues. Germline V gene data show CDR1 as MRHNA and CDR2 as SNTAGT. The CDR3, as DNA: TGTGCCAGCAGTGAACAAGCGGGAGGGCCTGGGGAGCAGTACTTC. It specifies CASSEQAGGPGEQYF.

This clone occurred once. The chain has TRBV7-2 and TRBJ2-7; 10 nucleotides match TRBD1. CDR1 and CDR2 from the germline V gene are SGHTA and FQGNSA. This CDR3 contains 14 residues. The V and J ends lost 4 bases and 5 bases, in that order; junction bases with no gene match: 5. CDR3 amino acids: CASSSDRGRHEQYF. The CDR3 bases are TGTGCCAGCAGCTCAGACAGGGGGCGACACGAGCAGTACTTC.

The J gene is TRBJ2-7, the V gene TRBV29-1, with no clear D. From germline, CDR1 is SQVTM and CDR2 ANQGSEA. The CDR3 runs to 14 residues. V gave up 0 bases and J gave up 1 base, with 10 bases separating them. CDR3 DNA sequence: TGCAGCGTTGAAGATCTGACTTTATCCTACGAGCAGTACTTC. This translates into CSVEDLTLSYEQYF.

The chain is built from TRBV5-1 and TRBJ2-5; D is perhaps TRBD2 (6 bases). The CDR3 length is 17 residues. The germline V and J ends were trimmed by 4 bases and 2 bases, with 21 bases remaining between them. Per germline, CDR1 SGHRS and CDR2 YFSETQ. The DNA for the CDR3 is TGCGCCAGCAGCCACAAATCGGAGGGTTCCCAGCAAGAGACCCAGTACTTC. Protein product: CASSHKSEGSQQETQYF.

The chain links TRBV6-1 to TRBJ2-3; D remains ambiguous. Germline-derived CDR1 and CDR2 are MNHNS and SASEGT. This CDR3 is built from 16 residues. V was pared by 1 base and J by 0 bases, with 11 bases between. DNA for the CDR3: TGTGCCAGCAGTGAAGGCTTAGCTCCGAGCACAGATACGCAGTATTTT. Its translation: CASSEGLAPSTDTQYF.

The CDR3, as DNA: TGTGCCAGCAGCTTAAGGGACAACAACTACTACGAGCAGTACTTC. Amino acid sequence: CASSLRDNNYYEQYF. This chain links TRBV7-3 with TRBJ2-7; D is perhaps TRBD1 (6 bases). The CDR3 sequence is 15 residues long. V was pared by 1 base and J by 3 bases, with 13 bases between. Germline CDR1 reads SGHTA; CDR2 reads FQGTGA. The variable domain in full, completed from reference TRBV7-3 and TRBJ2-7, reads GAGVSQTPSNKVTEKGKYVELRCDPISGHTALYWYRQSLGQGPEFLIYFQGTGAADDSGLPNDRFFAVRPEGSVSTLKIQRTERGDSAVYLCASSLRDNNYYEQYFGPGTRLTVT.

This sequence joins TRBV10-3 and TRBJ2-7; D unclear. Trimming took 2 bases from V and 3 from J, leaving 11 bases between them. CDR3 length: 14 amino acids. Germline-derived CDR1 and CDR2 are ENHRY and SYGVKD. The CDR3 region is CAISEDQRYYEQYF. The CDR3 DNA reads TGTGCCATCAGTGAGGACCAGCGATACTACGAGCAGTACTTC.

V is TRBV19 and J is TRBJ1-2; 7 bases line up with TRBD1. This CDR3 is 16 amino acids long. Germline V gene data show CDR1 as LNHDA and CDR2 as SQIVND (reference sequence). V shed 4 bases, J shed 7 bases, and the junction held 15 bases outside the gene matches. In nucleotides, the CDR3 is TGTGCCAGTAGTACCGGGACAGTGGTTTCTCGGGGTGGCTACACCTTC. Residues: CASSTGTVVSRGGYTF.

This clone was recorded only once. This chain joins TRBV4-1 and TRBJ2-3; TRBD2 matches 13 bases. The germline V gene encodes CDR1 MGHRA and CDR2 YSYEKL. The CDR3 extends over 15 amino acids. V was clipped by 3 bases and J by 8 bases; unmatched bases: 5. CDR3 in amino acids: CASSQTGTSGTTQYF. For the CDR3, the DNA is TGCGCCAGCAGCCAGACAGGGACTAGCGGGACTACGCAGTATTTT.

The J gene is TRBJ2-1, the V gene TRBV29-1, with TRBD2 identical over 8 bases. V was clipped by 6 bases and J by 0 bases; unmatched bases: 10. This CDR3 is built from 16 residues. Germline V gives CDR1 SQVTM, CDR2 ANQGSEA. The CDR3 sequence is CSVPGLAGSSYNEQFF. The CDR3 nucleotides read TGCAGCGTGCCTGGCCTAGCGGGTAGCTCCTACAATGAGCAGTTCTTC.